The 32 T cell receptor beta chains below all came from one sample that was sequenced in a study of T cells in Graves' hyperthyroidism and ophthalmopathy. Amplification of TCR beta CDR3 regions was performed using RNA transcripts as template. First-round RT-PCR targeting the TCR CDR3 was performed with the HTBI primer set. TCRdb recomputed calls from the multiplex PCR reads with MiXCR, one row per CDR3 protein. The sample lists about 380,000 distinct CDR3 sequences, 15% to 20% seen once, with 35% to 45% in the top ten. The material sequenced was blood. The receptors here all came from a man between 18 and 35 years old with Graves' ophthalmopathy.

There are a few counts of this clonotype. The rearrangement uses TRBV5-5 and TRBJ1-5, with no clear D. Germline CDR1 and CDR2: SGHKS and YYEKEE (reference sequence). The CDR3 totals 15 residues. V lost 0 bases, J lost 4 bases, and 11 bases lay in between. The chain's CDR3 is CASSLEARPNQPQHF. Here the CDR3 DNA reads TGTGCCAGCAGCTTGGAGGCACGGCCTAATCAGCCCCAGCATTTT.

This clonotype occurred many times. This chain uses TRBV27 with TRBJ2-7; D is ambiguous. V lost 3 bases and J lost 0, with 12 bases in between. This CDR3 region has 15 residues. Per the germline V gene, CDR1 is MNHEY and CDR2 is SMNVEV (reference sequence). The CDR3 region is CASSFKRVPSYEQYF. The CDR3 DNA reads as TGTGCCAGCAGTTTTAAAAGGGTTCCCTCCTACGAGCAGTACTTC.

The chain uses TRBV20-1 and TRBJ1-3, with D maybe TRBD1 (5 bases). This CDR3 comprises 11 residues. CDR1 and CDR2 (germline): DFQATT, SNEGSKA (reference sequence). V dropped 7 bases and J dropped 7 bases, with 11 bases sitting between them. CDR3 region: CSVGAHNTIYF. CDR3 coding DNA: TGCAGTGTCGGGGCCCATAACACCATATATTTT.

This clonotype showed up many times. The V and J genes are TRBV11-3 and TRBJ1-1, with 8 bases aligning to TRBD1. The CDR3 has 19 amino acids. The ends lost 3 bases at V and 0 bases at J; junction bases unmatched: 15. Germline V gives CDR1 SGHNT, CDR2 YENEEA. The CDR3 DNA reads as TGTGCCAGCAGCTTGGGTTTCGGGGGACAGGACCCGATGAACACTGAAGCTTTCTTT. This translates into CASSLGFGGQDPMNTEAFF.

The rearrangement uses TRBV6-1 and TRBJ2-3, with TRBD1 as a possible D gene (5 bases). The CDR3 has 12 amino acids. The V gene's germline CDR1 is MNHNS and CDR2 SASEGT. V lost 8 bases and J lost 0, with 6 bases in between. The CDR3 coding sequence is TGTGCCAGCGCAGGGAGCACAGATACGCAGTATTTT. Its translation: CASAGSTDTQYF.

The chain uses TRBV7-3 and TRBJ2-7; either TRBD1 or TRBD2 may supply D (5 bases each). Trimming cost V 2 bases and J 5 bases, with 16 bases left between them. Germline assignment: CDR1 SGHTA and CDR2 FQGTGA. The CDR3 extends over 15 amino acids. The CDR3 bases are TGTGCCAGCAGCTTATTGTCGGGGCAGGGTAACGAGCAGTACTTC. It yields the protein CASSLLSGQGNEQYF.

There are many counts of this clonotype. This chain uses TRBV28 with TRBJ1-1; no firm D call. The germline gives CDR1 MDHEN, CDR2 SYDVKM. Trimming left V 5 bases short and J 3 bases short, with 19 bases between. The CDR3 runs 16 residues. CDR3 in amino acids: CASSAGRVRTHTEAFF. The DNA of the CDR3 is TGTGCCAGCAGTGCCGGTAGGGTAAGAACGCACACTGAAGCTTTCTTT.

This clonotype was seen many times. The V call is TRBV20-1, the J call TRBJ2-5, with no clear D. From germline, CDR1 is DFQATT and CDR2 SNEGSKA (reference sequence). Trimming pared 0 bases from V and 4 bases from J, leaving 12 bases between. CDR3 length: 14 residues. The CDR3 loop is CSARDRQPGETQYF. For the CDR3, the DNA is TGCAGTGCTAGAGATCGGCAGCCTGGAGAGACCCAGTACTTC.

This clonotype was recorded at least ten times. J is TRBJ2-1 and V is TRBV6-5; the match to TRBD2 covers 12 bases. Germline CDR1 reads MNHEY; CDR2 reads SVGAGI. The length of the CDR3 is 16 residues. V shed 0 bases and J 7 bases; nucleotides not matched to a gene: 4. The CDR3 loop is CASSYSLAGGPNEQFF. CDR3 coding DNA: TGTGCCAGCAGTTACTCGCTAGCGGGGGGGCCGAATGAGCAGTTCTTC.

This chain connects TRBV25-1 to TRBJ2-1; no firm D call. The CDR3 loop spans 18 amino acids. Germline-derived CDR1 and CDR2 are MGHDK and SYGVNS. The V end lost 4 bases, the J end lost 5 bases, and 24 bases lay between the germline ends. The CDR3 loop reads CASSGALFDLPEDNEQFF. In DNA form, the CDR3 reads TGTGCCAGCAGTGGGGCCCTTTTTGACCTCCCGGAAGACAATGAGCAGTTCTTC.

This clonotype is deemed medium-sized. This chain uses TRBV11-2 with TRBJ1-2; D unresolved. Per germline, CDR1 SGHAT and CDR2 FQNNGV. CDR3 length: 17 residues. Trimming left V 0 bases short and J 5 bases short, with 19 bases between. For the CDR3, the DNA is TGTGCCAGCAGCTTAGATACCGGGCCGGAACTTCGGTATGGCTACACCTTC. Its translation is CASSLDTGPELRYGYTF.

The V and J genes are TRBV6-2 or TRBV6-3 and TRBJ2-7; D gene unclear. The length of the CDR3 is 12 residues. Trimming stripped 7 bases from V and 6 bases from J, with 13 bases between. Germline CDR1 reads MNHEY; CDR2 reads SVGEGT. CDR3 sequence (DNA): TGTGCCAGCACCCCTGGGCACTCCGAGCAGTACTTC. Its protein product is CASTPGHSEQYF.

This chain joins TRBV6-1 and TRBJ1-1; no definite D call. The V gene lost 8 bases and the J gene lost 5 bases, with 18 bases spanning the gap. Per the germline V gene, CDR1 is MNHNS and CDR2 is SASEGT. This CDR3 has 14 amino acids. CDR3 protein: CASSREGLPTEAFF. In nucleotides, the CDR3 is TGTGCCAGCTCGAGGGAGGGTTTACCGACTGAAGCTTTCTTT.

The V and J genes are TRBV24-1 and TRBJ2-3; 8 bases match TRBD2. This CDR3 is built from 17 residues. V shed 2 bases, J shed 5 bases, and the junction held 11 bases outside the gene matches. CDR1 is KGHDR and CDR2 is SFDVKD in the germline V gene. CDR3 residues: CATSDSTLAGLLDTQYF. CDR3 nucleotide sequence: TGTGCCACCAGTGATTCGACCTTAGCGGGGTTATTAGATACGCAGTATTTT.

The V gene is TRBV7-3, the J gene TRBJ2-2, with D perhaps TRBD2 (6 bases). The V gene's germline CDR1 is SGHTA and CDR2 FQGTGA. V was cut by 2 bases and J by 3 bases, with 10 bases left in between. This CDR3 is 15 amino acids long. CDR3 in DNA: TGTGCCAGCAGCTTATCCGGGACTGACACCGGGGAGCTGTTTTTT. It specifies CASSLSGTDTGELFF.

This clonotype was detected ten times or more. V usage is TRBV14 and J usage is TRBJ1-6, with D perhaps TRBD1 (5 bases). This CDR3 region has 15 residues. Per the germline V gene, CDR1 is SGHDN and CDR2 is FVKESK. Trimming left V 1 base short and J 15 bases short, with 19 bases between. The CDR3 coding sequence is TGTGCCAGCAGCCAAGCTGTCCGGGGCCCGCGGCTCCTCCACTTT. This sequence encodes CASSQAVRGPRLLHF.

This clonotype was counted many times. V gene TRBV2 combines with J gene TRBJ2-1; 12 bases agree with TRBD2. Germline CDR1 SNHLY, CDR2 FYNNEI. This CDR3 contains 18 residues. V was clipped by 5 bases and J by 10 bases; unmatched bases: 18. The CDR3 loop is CASSYDSPSSGGAVEQFF. The CDR3 DNA reads TGTGCCAGCAGTTATGACAGCCCCTCTAGCGGGGGGGCGGTGGAGCAGTTCTTC.

This clonotype was detected ten times or more. The chain is built from TRBV20-1 and TRBJ2-1, with 7 positions matching TRBD1. CDR1 DFQATT and CDR2 SNEGSKA come from the germline V gene (reference sequence). With 6 bases clipped from V and 8 bases from J, the junction kept 10 bases outside the gene matches. CDR3 length equals 13 residues. The CDR3 DNA sequence: TGCAGTGCCGAGCCTGACAGGGACCATGAGCAGTTCTTC. Its translation: CSAEPDRDHEQFF.

In this sample, this clonotype turned up a few times. The chain has TRBV10-3 and TRBJ1-4; 8 nucleotides align to TRBD1. V shed 0 bases, J shed 0 bases, and the junction held 12 bases outside the gene matches. The germline V gene has CDR1 ENHRY and CDR2 SYGVKD. The CDR3 spans 20 residues. CDR3 amino acids: CAISESSSSTGEATNEKLFF. Here the CDR3 DNA reads TGTGCCATCAGTGAGTCCTCCTCCTCGACAGGGGAGGCAACTAATGAAAAACTGTTTTTT.

This clonotype was detected many times. The CDR3 sequence is CSASGGRTYEQYF. CDR3 DNA: TGCAGTGCTAGCGGGGGCCGTACCTACGAGCAGTACTTC. This rearrangement joins TRBV20-1 to TRBJ2-7; D assignment may be TRBD1 or TRBD2 (6 bases each). V lost 3 bases, J lost 2 bases, and 11 bases lay in between. CDR1 DFQATT and CDR2 SNEGSKA come from the germline V gene (reference sequence). This CDR3 comprises 13 residues.

The chain joins TRBV28 to TRBJ1-5; 7 positions match TRBD1. The CDR3 length is 16 residues. V lost 0 bases to trimming and J lost 4 bases; unmatched junction nucleotides: 6. CDR1 and CDR2 from the germline V gene are MDHEN and SYDVKM. DNA for the CDR3: TGTGCCAGCAGTTTATGGTCCGGGACAGTAAATCAGCCCCAGCATTTT. This sequence encodes CASSLWSGTVNQPQHF.

V usage is TRBV19 and J usage is TRBJ1-6; D remains unclear. V dropped 1 base and J dropped 11 bases, with 9 bases sitting between them. The V gene's germline CDR1 is LNHDA and CDR2 SQIVND (reference sequence). This CDR3 region has 13 residues. CDR3 sequence: CASSIGTSTPLHF. The CDR3 nucleotides are TGTGCCAGTAGTATAGGGACCAGCACACCCCTCCACTTT.

This clonotype has more than one count but fewer than ten. The chain joins TRBV10-3 to TRBJ1-4; the match to TRBD1 covers 9 bases. This CDR3 region has 16 residues. Germline CDR1 and CDR2: ENHRY and SYGVKD. V lost 6 bases to trimming and J lost 10 bases; unmatched junction nucleotides: 15. The CDR3 loop is CAISDTTGGGGGKLFF. CDR3 DNA: TGTGCCATCAGCGATACCACAGGGGGCGGGGGTGGAAAACTGTTTTTT.

This clonotype appeared a few times. The rearrangement uses TRBV10-3 and TRBJ2-2, with D hard to call. Trimming removed 6 bases from V and 3 bases from J, with 11 bases in between. Germline CDR1 and CDR2: ENHRY and SYGVKD. This CDR3 is built from 14 residues. CDR3 in DNA: TGTGCCATCAGATGGGCTGCGGACACCGGGGAGCTGTTTTTT. Translating it yields CAIRWAADTGELFF.

The gene calls are TRBV18 and TRBJ1-5, with 9 bases lining up with TRBD1. The CDR3 covers 16 residues. Trimming took 2 bases from V and 4 from J; bases not matched to a gene: 6. From germline, CDR1 is KGHSH and CDR2 LQKENI. In DNA, the CDR3 is TGTGCCAGCTCACCATCAACAGGGGGCAGTAATCAGCCCCAGCATTTT. It encodes CASSPSTGGSNQPQHF.

This clonotype was seen at least ten times. The chain is built from TRBV5-1 and TRBJ2-2; TRBD1 agrees at 9 bases. Unmatched junction bases numbered 6, after V lost 0 bases and J lost 3 bases. Germline lookup yields CDR1 SGHRS and CDR2 YFSETQ. CDR3 size: 17 residues. The CDR3 is CASSLGPDRGDTGELFF. The CDR3 bases are TGCGCCAGCAGCTTGGGTCCGGACAGGGGTGACACCGGGGAGCTGTTTTTT. The full variable domain, with the rest looked up from reference TRBV5-1 and TRBJ2-2, is KAGVTQTPRYLIKTRGQQVTLSCSPISGHRSVSWYQQTPGQGLQFLFEYFSETQRNKGNFPGRFSGRQFSNSRSEMNVSTLELGDSALYLCASSLGPDRGDTGELFFGEGSRLTVL.

This chain connects TRBV5-1 to TRBJ1-2, with a weak D call TRBD1 (6 bases). The CDR3 is 15 amino acids. Trimming stripped 7 bases from V and 1 base from J, with 17 bases between. CDR1 and CDR2 from the germline V gene are SGHRS and YFSETQ. The CDR3 DNA reads TGCGCCAGCTCAGCAGGAGGAGGGGGTAACTATGGCTACACCTTC. Residues: CASSAGGGGNYGYTF.

Turning to this clonotype: This clone may be a read error of a much larger clone one base away. The J gene is TRBJ1-1, the V gene TRBV24-1; D may be TRBD1 (5 bases). The germline V gene has CDR1 KGHDR and CDR2 SFDVKD. The CDR3 has 13 amino acids. Between the trimmed V and J ends, which lost 12 bases and 3 bases, there was a span of 16 bases. In DNA form, the CDR3 reads TGTGCCCCTTCGGGGGAGGAAGACACTGAAGCTTTCTTT. Translation gives CAPSGEEDTEAFF.

This clonotype has a count of ten or more. The chain couples TRBV7-2 to TRBJ2-1; 11 bases agree with TRBD2. Per germline, CDR1 SGHTA and CDR2 FQGNSA. This CDR3 contains 15 residues. V lost 5 bases to trimming and J lost 3 bases; unmatched junction nucleotides: 3. Here the CDR3 DNA reads TGTGCCAGCAGCAGACTAGCGGGGAACTACAATGAGCAGTTCTTC. This encodes CASSRLAGNYNEQFF.

A few counts support this clonotype. The rearrangement joins TRBV6-1 to TRBJ2-2; the match to TRBD1 covers 7 bases. Trimming took 5 bases from V and 1 from J; bases not matched to a gene: 10. The CDR3 spans 17 residues. Looked up from germline, CDR1 is MNHNS and CDR2 is SASEGT. The CDR3 nucleotides are TGTGCCAGCAGTTACCACCCCGGGACAGTGAACACCGGGGAGCTGTTTTTT. Residues: CASSYHPGTVNTGELFF.

The CDR3 reads CASSTPWASGGEEQFF. CDR3 nucleotide sequence: TGCGCCAGCAGCACCCCATGGGCTAGCGGGGGGGAGGAGCAGTTCTTC. The chain recombines TRBV4-1 with TRBJ2-1; 12 bases fit TRBD2. This CDR3 is 16 amino acids long. CDR1 and CDR2 (germline): MGHRA, YSYEKL. V trimming: 5 bases; J trimming: 10 bases; junction bases outside the gene matches: 12.

This clonotype was seen at least ten times. The chain recombines TRBV28 with TRBJ1-2; D may be TRBD1 (5 bases). Deletions cut 1 base from V and 6 bases from J, with 9 bases between. Germline V gene sequence: CDR1 MDHEN, CDR2 SYDVKM. The CDR3 spans 13 residues. The CDR3 bases are TGTGCCAGCAGTTTATTGTTGGGGGATGGCTACACCTTC. Protein product: CASSLLLGDGYTF.